This T cell receptor beta chain derives from a study of blood T cells in healthy people across ages. Findings of the study overall: The lack of PBMC sorting stopped any conclusive naive versus antigen-experienced comparison. Estimates of diversity drawn from one million T cells were considered underestimates.

Points on this clonotype: Its antigen remains unidentified.

Together with a sample-barcoded 5' primer, a J-beta primer mix was included in a second PCR lasting about 7 to 12 cycles. In TCRdb, the 5' RACE reads were re-called with MiXCR into one record per CDR3 protein. In the table there are about 1.8 million distinct CDR3 sequences, about 49% of which are singletons. Germline V CDR1 and CDR2: SGHDT, YYEEEE. The CDR3 runs to 15 residues. Between the trimmed V and J ends, which lost 3 bases and 2 bases, there was a span of 13 bases. Sequencing was done on a sample of blood. The V call is TRBV5-6, the J call TRBJ2-3, with TRBD1 as a possible D gene (5 bases). The origin of this receptor is a woman aged 40-49 years in good health. CDR3 bases: TGTGCCAGCAGCTCCGACAGTACAAACACAGATACGCAGTATTTT. Translated: CASSSDSTNTDTQYF.